These 2 T cell receptor beta chains originate from one sample sequenced in a study of cytomegalovirus exposure and HLA in healthy donors. 13 Jbeta primers and 60 Vbeta primers were used for the PCR. TCRdb's copy holds only in-frame clones and misses some; the assay was immunoSEQ multiplex PCR. Among fewer than 120,000 clones, less than 85% were seen once, and the ten largest hold around 15%. The sequencing sample was made of PBMCs. The source is a man in his thirties or forties in good health and CMV-seropositive.

The chain links TRBV15 to TRBJ2-1, with 11 positions matching TRBD2. Trimming at V came to 1 base and at J to 6 bases, leaving 5 bases not matched to a gene. This CDR3 is built from 16 residues. Per germline, CDR1 LNHNV and CDR2 YYDKDF (reference sequence). CDR3 nucleotide sequence: TGTGCCACCAGCAGAGGGGGGACTAGCGGCCGCAATGAGCAGTTCTTC. Translation: CATSRGGTSGRNEQFF.

CDR3 bases: TGTGCCAGCAGCTTAGATCCTGCCGAGCTCGGCAATGAGCAGTTCTTC. Translating it yields CASSLDPAELGNEQFF. J is TRBJ2-1 and V is TRBV11-2; D is ambiguous. CDR1 is SGHAT, CDR2 FQNNGV, per germline. Trimming shortened V by 0 bases and J by 6 bases, and 15 bases separated the two germline ends. The CDR3 contains 16 residues. Based on the CDR3 plus reference TRBV11-2 and TRBJ2-1, the full variable domain is EAGVAQSPRYKIIEKRQSVAFWCNPISGHATLYWYQQILGQGPKLLIQFQNNGVVDDSQLPKDRFSAERLKGVDSTLKIQPAKLEDSAVYLCASSLDPAELGNEQFFGPGTRLTVL.